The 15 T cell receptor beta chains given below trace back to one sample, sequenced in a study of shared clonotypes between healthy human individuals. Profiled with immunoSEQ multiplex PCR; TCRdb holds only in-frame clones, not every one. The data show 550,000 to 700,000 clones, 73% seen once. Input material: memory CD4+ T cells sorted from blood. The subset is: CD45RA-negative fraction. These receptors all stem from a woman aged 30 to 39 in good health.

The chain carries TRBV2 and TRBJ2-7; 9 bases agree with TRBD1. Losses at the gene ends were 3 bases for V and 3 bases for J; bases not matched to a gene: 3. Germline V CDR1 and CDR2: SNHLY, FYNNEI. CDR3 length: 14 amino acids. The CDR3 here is CASSEGDRVYEQYF. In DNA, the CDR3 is TGTGCCAGCAGTGAGGGGGACAGGGTCTACGAGCAGTACTTC.

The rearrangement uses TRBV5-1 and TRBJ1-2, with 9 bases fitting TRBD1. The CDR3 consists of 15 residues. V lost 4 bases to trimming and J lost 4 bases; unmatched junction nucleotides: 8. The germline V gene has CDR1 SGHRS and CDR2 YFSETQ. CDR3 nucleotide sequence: TGCGCCAGCAGCCAGGGACAGGGCCTTCTCTATGGCTACACCTTC. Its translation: CASSQGQGLLYGYTF.

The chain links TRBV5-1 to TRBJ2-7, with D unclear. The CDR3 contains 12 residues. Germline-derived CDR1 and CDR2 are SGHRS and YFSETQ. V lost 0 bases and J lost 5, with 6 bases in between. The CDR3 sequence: CASSLVGDEQYF. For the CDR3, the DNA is TGCGCCAGCAGCTTGGTGGGCGACGAGCAGTACTTC. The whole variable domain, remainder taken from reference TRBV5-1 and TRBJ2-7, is KAGVTQTPRYLIKTRGQQVTLSCSPISGHRSVSWYQQTPGQGLQFLFEYFSETQRNKGNFPGRFSGRQFSNSRSEMNVSTLELGDSALYLCASSLVGDEQYFGPGTRLTVT.

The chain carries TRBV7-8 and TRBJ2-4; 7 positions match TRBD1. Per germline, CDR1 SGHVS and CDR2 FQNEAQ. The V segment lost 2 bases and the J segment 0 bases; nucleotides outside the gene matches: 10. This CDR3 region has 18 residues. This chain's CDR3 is CASSLPPKTGLAKNIQYF. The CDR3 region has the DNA TGTGCCAGCAGCTTACCGCCTAAGACAGGGCTAGCCAAAAACATTCAGTACTTC.

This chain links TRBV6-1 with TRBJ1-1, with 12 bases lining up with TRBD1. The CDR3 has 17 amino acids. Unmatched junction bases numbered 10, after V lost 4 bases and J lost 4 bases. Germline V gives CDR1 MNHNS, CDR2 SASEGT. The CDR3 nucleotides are TGTGCCAGCAGTGTCATCCGGGACAGGGGGCGAGGCACTGAAGCTTTCTTT. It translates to CASSVIRDRGRGTEAFF.

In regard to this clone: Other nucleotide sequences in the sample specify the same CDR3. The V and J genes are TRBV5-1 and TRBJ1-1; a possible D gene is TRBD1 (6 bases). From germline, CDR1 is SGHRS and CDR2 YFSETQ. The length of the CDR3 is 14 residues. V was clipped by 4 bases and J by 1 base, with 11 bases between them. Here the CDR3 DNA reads TGCGCCAGCAGCGCACAGGGAGAGAACACTGAAGCTTTCTTT. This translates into CASSAQGENTEAFF.

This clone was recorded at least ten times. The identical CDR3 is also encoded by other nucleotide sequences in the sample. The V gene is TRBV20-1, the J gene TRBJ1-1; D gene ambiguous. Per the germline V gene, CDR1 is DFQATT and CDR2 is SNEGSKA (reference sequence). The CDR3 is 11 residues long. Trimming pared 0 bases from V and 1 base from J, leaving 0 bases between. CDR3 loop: CSARENTEAFF. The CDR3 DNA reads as TGCAGTGCTAGAGAGAACACTGAAGCTTTCTTT.

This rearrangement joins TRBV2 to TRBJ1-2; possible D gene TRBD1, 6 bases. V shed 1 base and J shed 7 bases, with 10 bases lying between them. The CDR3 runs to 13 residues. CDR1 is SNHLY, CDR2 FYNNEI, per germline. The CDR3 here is CASSEDRVFGYTF. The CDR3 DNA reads TGTGCCAGCAGTGAAGACAGGGTATTTGGCTACACCTTC.

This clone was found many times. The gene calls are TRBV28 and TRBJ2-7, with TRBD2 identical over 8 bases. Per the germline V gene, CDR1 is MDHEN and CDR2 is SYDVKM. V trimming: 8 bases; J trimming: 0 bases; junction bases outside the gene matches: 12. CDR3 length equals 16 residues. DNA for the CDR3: TGTGCCAGCCGACGAACACGTAGCGGGACCTCCTACGAGCAGTACTTC. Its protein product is CASRRTRSGTSYEQYF.

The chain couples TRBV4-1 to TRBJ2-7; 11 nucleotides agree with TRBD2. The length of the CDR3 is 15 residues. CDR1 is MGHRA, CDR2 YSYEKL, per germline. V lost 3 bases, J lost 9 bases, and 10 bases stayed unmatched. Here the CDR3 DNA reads TGCGCCAGCAGCCAGAGACTAGCGGGGCAGGGGGGGCAGTACTTC. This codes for CASSQRLAGQGGQYF.

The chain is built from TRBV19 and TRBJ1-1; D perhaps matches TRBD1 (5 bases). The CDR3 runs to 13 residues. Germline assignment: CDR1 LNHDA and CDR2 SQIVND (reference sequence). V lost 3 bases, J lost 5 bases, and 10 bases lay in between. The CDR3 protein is CASSIARETEAFF. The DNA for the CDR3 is TGTGCCAGTAGTATCGCCAGGGAGACTGAAGCTTTCTTT.

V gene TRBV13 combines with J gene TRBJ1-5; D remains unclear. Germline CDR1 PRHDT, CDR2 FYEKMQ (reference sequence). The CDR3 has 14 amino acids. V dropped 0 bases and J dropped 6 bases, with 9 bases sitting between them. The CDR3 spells CASSLGGPGQPQHF. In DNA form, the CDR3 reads TGTGCCAGCAGCTTAGGGGGTCCAGGTCAGCCCCAGCATTTT.

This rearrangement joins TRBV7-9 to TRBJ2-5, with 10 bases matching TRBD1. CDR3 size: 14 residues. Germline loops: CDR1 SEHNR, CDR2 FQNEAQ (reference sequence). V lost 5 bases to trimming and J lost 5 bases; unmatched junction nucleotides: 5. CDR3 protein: CASSRDRGFETQYF. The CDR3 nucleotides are TGTGCCAGCAGCCGGGACAGGGGATTCGAGACCCAGTACTTC.

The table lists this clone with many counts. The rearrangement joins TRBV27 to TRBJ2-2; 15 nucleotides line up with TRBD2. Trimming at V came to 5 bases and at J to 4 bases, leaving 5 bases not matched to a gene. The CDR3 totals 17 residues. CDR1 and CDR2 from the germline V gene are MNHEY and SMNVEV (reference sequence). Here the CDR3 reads CASSGLAGGPSTGELFF. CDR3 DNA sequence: TGTGCCAGCAGTGGACTAGCGGGAGGGCCGAGCACCGGGGAGCTGTTTTTT.

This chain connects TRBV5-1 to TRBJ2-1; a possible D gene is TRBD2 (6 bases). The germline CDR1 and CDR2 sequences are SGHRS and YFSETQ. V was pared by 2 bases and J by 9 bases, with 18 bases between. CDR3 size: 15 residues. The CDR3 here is CASSFGTPLEGEQFF. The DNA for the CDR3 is TGCGCCAGCAGCTTCGGGACTCCTCTCGAGGGTGAGCAGTTCTTC.